One and the same sample provided the 14 T cell receptor beta chains below, sequenced in a study of CD8 T cells in Susac syndrome. Reverse transcription of 0.5 to 1 ug RNA was performed with random hexamers. TCRdb called the immunoSEQ multiplex PCR reads again in MiXCR, with one record for every CDR3 protein. The profile shows about 190,000 distinct CDR3 sequences, 85% to 95% of them singletons. Sequencing was performed on CD4+ T cells from PBMCs. Receptor source: a human donor in good health.

Comment on this clonotype: Relative to the germline gene, one junction end is altered; a read error may explain this. The chain uses TRBV7-8 and TRBJ1-1; no firm D call. Germline V gene sequence: CDR1 SGHVS, CDR2 FQNEAQ. This CDR3 is built from 14 residues. CDR3 bases: TGTGCCAGCAGCGTAGCCGGGCCGAACACTGAAGCTTTCTTT. This encodes CASSVAGPNTEAFF.

J is TRBJ2-3 and V is TRBV12-3 or TRBV12-4; a weak D match, TRBD2 (6 bases). CDR3 length equals 16 residues. Trimming shortened V by 6 bases and J by 3 bases, and 19 bases separated the two germline ends. The CDR3 spells CASSSRDSQVTDTQYF. The DNA for the CDR3 is TGTGCCAGCAGCTCCCGGGACTCCCAAGTTACAGATACGCAGTATTTT.

The chain employs TRBV20-1 and TRBJ2-3; D unresolved. The CDR3 runs to 12 residues. Trimming removed 5 bases from V and 4 bases from J, with 10 bases in between. The germline gives CDR1 DFQATT, CDR2 SNEGSKA (reference sequence). CDR3 in DNA: TGCAGTGCTTTTGGTGGGGCAGATACGCAGTATTTT. Encoded protein: CSAFGGADTQYF.

The rearrangement joins TRBV7-3 to TRBJ2-3; D uncertain. Between the trimmed V and J ends, which lost 5 bases and 1 base, there was a span of 7 bases. The CDR3 is 13 residues long. Per the germline V gene, CDR1 is SGHTA and CDR2 is FQGTGA. The chain's CDR3 is CASSTEGTDTQYF. CDR3 nucleotide sequence: TGTGCCAGCAGCACCGAGGGCACAGATACGCAGTATTTT.

CDR3 protein: CAWSVLGVQFF. The CDR3 region has the DNA TGTGCCTGGAGTGTACTAGGGGTGCAGTTCTTC. This chain uses TRBV30 with TRBJ2-1; either TRBD1 or TRBD2 may supply D (5 bases each). The V and J ends lost 0 bases and 12 bases respectively, with 9 bases between them. CDR1 GTSNPN and CDR2 SVGIG come from the germline V gene (reference sequence). CDR3 size: 11 residues.

This rearrangement joins TRBV18 to TRBJ2-1; D is ambiguous. The CDR3 loop spans 11 amino acids. Germline loops: CDR1 KGHSH, CDR2 LQKENI. Deletions cut 3 bases from V and 6 bases from J, with 3 bases between. The CDR3: CASSPTNEQFF. In nucleotides, the CDR3 is TGTGCCAGCTCACCCACCAATGAGCAGTTCTTC. Based on the CDR3 plus reference TRBV18 and TRBJ2-1, the full variable domain is NAGVMQNPRHLVRRRGQEARLRCSPMKGHSHVYWYRQLPEEGLKFMVYLQKENIIDESGMPKERFSAEFPKEGPSILRIQQVVRGDSAAYFCASSPTNEQFFGPGTRLTVL.

This clonotype has only one observation. The CDR3 here is CSVVTGGAYEQYF. The CDR3 bases are TGCAGCGTTGTTACAGGAGGGGCCTACGAGCAGTACTTC. The chain joins TRBV29-1 to TRBJ2-7; tentatively, D is TRBD2 (6 bases). Trimming cost V 4 bases and J 2 bases, with 12 bases left between them. Germline-derived CDR1 and CDR2 are SQVTM and ANQGSEA. This CDR3 contains 13 residues.

The chain couples TRBV11-2 to TRBJ2-5, with D unresolved. This CDR3 is built from 13 residues. The germline CDR1 and CDR2 sequences are SGHAT and FQNNGV. Trimming pared 4 bases from V and 7 bases from J, leaving 13 bases between. CDR3 region: CASSSTRDATQYF. CDR3 coding DNA: TGTGCCAGCAGCTCCACCCGAGACGCGACCCAGTACTTC.

J is TRBJ1-2 and V is TRBV2; no clear D. The CDR3 runs 13 residues. Germline V gives CDR1 SNHLY, CDR2 FYNNEI. Trimming took 4 bases from V and 5 from J, leaving 11 bases between them. DNA for the CDR3: TGTGCCAGCAGTGCGCTTGCGGGTTATGGCTACACCTTC. Encoded protein: CASSALAGYGYTF. Complete variable domain (other parts from reference TRBV2 and TRBJ1-2): EPEVTQTPSHQVTQMGQEVILRCVPISNHLYFYWYRQILGQKVEFLVSFYNNEISEKSEIFDDQFSVERPDGSNFTLKIRSTKLEDSAMYFCASSALAGYGYTFGSGTRLTVV.

The CDR3: CASSPPDRGIQYF. The CDR3 coding sequence is TGTGCCAGCAGTCCCCCAGATCGAGGCATTCAGTACTTC. This chain uses TRBV28 with TRBJ2-4; no definite D call. The germline gives CDR1 MDHEN, CDR2 SYDVKM. The V end was cut by 5 bases, the J end by 9 bases, with 14 bases between. The length of the CDR3 is 13 residues.

In its sample, this clonotype was seen once. The chain uses TRBV20-1 and TRBJ1-2; the D is unclear. The V gene's germline CDR1 is DFQATT and CDR2 SNEGSKA (reference sequence). The CDR3 spans 13 residues. With 2 bases removed from V and 3 bases from J, the gap between germline ends came to 10 bases. CDR3 sequence reads: CSARPAPDYGYTF. The CDR3 DNA is TGCAGTGCTAGACCGGCACCGGACTATGGCTACACCTTC.

The chain joins TRBV7-9 to TRBJ2-5, with 9 bases lining up with TRBD1. The CDR3 contains 14 residues. CDR1 SEHNR and CDR2 FQNEAQ come from the germline V gene (reference sequence). V lost 5 bases and J lost 4; bases outside the gene matches: 5. This chain's CDR3 is CASSPGQGRETQYF. CDR3 nucleotides: TGTGCCAGCAGCCCAGGACAGGGGAGAGAGACCCAGTACTTC.

This CDR3 reads CSARDLAVSNYGYTF. The CDR3 nucleotides read TGCAGTGCTAGAGATCTGGCTGTATCTAACTATGGCTACACCTTC. The chain joins TRBV20-1 to TRBJ1-2; no clear D. In germline, CDR1 is DFQATT, CDR2 SNEGSKA (reference sequence). Trimming shortened V by 0 bases and J by 0 bases, and 11 bases separated the two germline ends. This CDR3 comprises 15 residues.

The rearrangement links TRBV7-8 to TRBJ2-2, with a tentative D call TRBD1 (5 bases). Germline V lookup: CDR1 SGHVS, CDR2 FQNEAQ. This CDR3 has 13 amino acids. Between the trimmed V and J ends, which lost 5 bases and 4 bases, there was a span of 8 bases. This chain's CDR3 is CASSLGATGELFF. The CDR3 DNA reads TGTGCCAGCAGCCTTGGGGCCACCGGGGAGCTGTTTTTT.